Sequencing of this T cell receptor (beta chain) was carried out in a study of blood T cell repertoires in COVID-19. Overall study context: Samples of COVID-19 (acute and convalescent) were obtained from the United States, Italy and Spain. Sources were T cells, B-cell-depleted T cells, or PBMCs; the material itself was cDNA or gDNA.

Per the original methods: Reference gene primer amplification yielded estimated nucleated cell counts. Sequenced by immunoSEQ multiplex PCR; TCRdb stores in-frame clones only, minus some. V and J calls plus clone size are reproduced from that table; the DNA served to infer D and trimming. The sample has over 95,000 clones; approximately 85% are singletons. Germline V lookup: CDR1 MNHNY, CDR2 SVGAGI (reference sequence). This CDR3 has 16 amino acids. Trimming removed 5 bases from V and 3 bases from J; junction bases left unmatched: 8. The origin of this receptor is a woman in her sixties or seventies with COVID-19, enrolled during active disease. Sequenced sample: peripheral blood. The chain couples TRBV6-6 to TRBJ1-4, with 8 bases matching TRBD1. The CDR3 region is CASSHGGQGSNEKLFF. The CDR3 DNA sequence: TGTGCCAGCAGTCACGGCGGACAGGGCTCTAATGAAAAACTGTTTTTT.